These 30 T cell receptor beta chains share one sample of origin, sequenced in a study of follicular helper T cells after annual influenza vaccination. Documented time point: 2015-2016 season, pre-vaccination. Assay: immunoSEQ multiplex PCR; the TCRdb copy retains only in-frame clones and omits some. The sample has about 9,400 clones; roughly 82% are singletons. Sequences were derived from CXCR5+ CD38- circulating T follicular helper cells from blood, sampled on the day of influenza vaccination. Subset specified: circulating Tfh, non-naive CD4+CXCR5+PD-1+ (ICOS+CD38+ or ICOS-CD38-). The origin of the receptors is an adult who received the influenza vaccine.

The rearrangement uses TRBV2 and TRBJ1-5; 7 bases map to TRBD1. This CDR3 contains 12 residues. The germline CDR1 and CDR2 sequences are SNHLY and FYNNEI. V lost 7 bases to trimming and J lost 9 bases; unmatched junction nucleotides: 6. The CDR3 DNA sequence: TGTGCCAGCAATAGACAGGGAGGGCCCCAGCATTTT. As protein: CASNRQGGPQHF.

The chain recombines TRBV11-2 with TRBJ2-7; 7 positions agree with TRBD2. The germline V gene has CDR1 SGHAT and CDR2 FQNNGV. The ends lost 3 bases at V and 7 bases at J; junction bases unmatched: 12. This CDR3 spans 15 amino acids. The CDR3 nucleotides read TGTGCCAGCAGCTTCGGCGGACTAGGAACATGGGAGCAGTACTTC. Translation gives CASSFGGLGTWEQYF.

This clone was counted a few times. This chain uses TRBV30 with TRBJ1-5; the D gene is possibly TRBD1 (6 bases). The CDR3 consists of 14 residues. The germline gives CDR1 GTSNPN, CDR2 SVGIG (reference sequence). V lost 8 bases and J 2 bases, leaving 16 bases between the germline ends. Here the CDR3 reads CAVDRDGGNQPQHF. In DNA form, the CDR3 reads TGTGCCGTGGACAGAGATGGGGGCAATCAGCCCCAGCATTTT.

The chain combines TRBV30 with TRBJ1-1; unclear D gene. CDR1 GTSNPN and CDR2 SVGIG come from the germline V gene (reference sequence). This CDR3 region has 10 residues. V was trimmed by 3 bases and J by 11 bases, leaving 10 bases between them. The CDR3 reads CAWSQPRAFF. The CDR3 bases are TGTGCCTGGAGCCAGCCTCGGGCTTTCTTT. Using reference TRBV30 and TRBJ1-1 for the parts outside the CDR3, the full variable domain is SQTIHQWPATLVQPVGSPLSLECTVEGTSNPNLYWYRQAAGRGLQLLFYSVGIGQISSEVPQNLSASRPQDRQFILSSKKLLLSDSGFYLCAWSQPRAFFGQGTRLTVV.

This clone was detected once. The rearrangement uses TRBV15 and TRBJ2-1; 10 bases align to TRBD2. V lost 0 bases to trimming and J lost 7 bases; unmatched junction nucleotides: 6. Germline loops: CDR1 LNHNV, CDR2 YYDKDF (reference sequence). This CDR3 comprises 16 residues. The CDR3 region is CATSRDRASGSNEQFF. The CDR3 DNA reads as TGTGCCACCAGCAGAGATCGGGCTAGCGGGAGTAATGAGCAGTTCTTC.

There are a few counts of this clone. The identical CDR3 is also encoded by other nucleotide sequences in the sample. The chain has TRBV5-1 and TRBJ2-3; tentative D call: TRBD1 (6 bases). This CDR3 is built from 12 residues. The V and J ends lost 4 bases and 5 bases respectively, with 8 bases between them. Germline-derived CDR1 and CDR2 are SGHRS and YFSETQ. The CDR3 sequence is CASSVTGDTQYF. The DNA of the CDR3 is TGCGCCAGCAGCGTGACAGGAGATACGCAGTATTTT.

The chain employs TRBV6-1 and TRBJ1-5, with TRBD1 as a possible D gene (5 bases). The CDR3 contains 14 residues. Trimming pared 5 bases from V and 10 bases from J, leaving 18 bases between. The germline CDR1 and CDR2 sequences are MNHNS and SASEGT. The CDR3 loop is CASSQGDSFKPQHF. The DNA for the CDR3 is TGTGCCAGCAGTCAGGGAGACAGCTTCAAACCCCAGCATTTT.

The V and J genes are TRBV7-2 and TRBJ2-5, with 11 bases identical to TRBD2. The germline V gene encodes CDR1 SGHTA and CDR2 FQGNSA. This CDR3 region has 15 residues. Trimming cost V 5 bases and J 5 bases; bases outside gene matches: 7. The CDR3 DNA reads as TGTGCCAGCAGCCGAGGAGTAGCGGGAGGGGAGACCCAGTACTTC. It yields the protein CASSRGVAGGETQYF.

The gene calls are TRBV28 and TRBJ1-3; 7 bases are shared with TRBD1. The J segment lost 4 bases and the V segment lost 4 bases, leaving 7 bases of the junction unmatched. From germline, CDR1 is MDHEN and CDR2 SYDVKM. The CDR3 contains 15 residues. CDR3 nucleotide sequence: TGTGCCAGCAGTTCCCGGGACAGTTTCGGAAACACCATATATTTT. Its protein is CASSSRDSFGNTIYF.

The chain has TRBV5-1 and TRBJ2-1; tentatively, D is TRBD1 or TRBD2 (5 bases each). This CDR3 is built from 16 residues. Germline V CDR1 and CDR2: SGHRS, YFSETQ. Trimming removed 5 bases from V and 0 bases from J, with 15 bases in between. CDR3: CASSYLGESSYNEQFF. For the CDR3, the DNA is TGCGCCAGCAGTTATTTGGGGGAGAGCTCCTACAATGAGCAGTTCTTC. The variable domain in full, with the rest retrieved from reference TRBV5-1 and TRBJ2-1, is KAGVTQTPRYLIKTRGQQVTLSCSPISGHRSVSWYQQTPGQGLQFLFEYFSETQRNKGNFPGRFSGRQFSNSRSEMNVSTLELGDSALYLCASSYLGESSYNEQFFGPGTRLTVL.

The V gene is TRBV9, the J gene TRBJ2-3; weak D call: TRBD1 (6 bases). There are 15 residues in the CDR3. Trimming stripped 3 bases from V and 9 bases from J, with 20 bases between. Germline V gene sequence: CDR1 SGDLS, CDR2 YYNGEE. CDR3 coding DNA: TGTGCCAGCAGCGCGAGGGCCCCAGGGGTTGGCACGCAGTATTTT. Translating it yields CASSARAPGVGTQYF.

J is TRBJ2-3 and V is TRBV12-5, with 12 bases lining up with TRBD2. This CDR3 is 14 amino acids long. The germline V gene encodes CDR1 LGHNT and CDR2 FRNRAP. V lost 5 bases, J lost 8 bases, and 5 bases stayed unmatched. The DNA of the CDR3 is TGTGCTAGTGGTCCCGGACTAGCGGGATCTACGCAGTATTTT. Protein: CASGPGLAGSTQYF.

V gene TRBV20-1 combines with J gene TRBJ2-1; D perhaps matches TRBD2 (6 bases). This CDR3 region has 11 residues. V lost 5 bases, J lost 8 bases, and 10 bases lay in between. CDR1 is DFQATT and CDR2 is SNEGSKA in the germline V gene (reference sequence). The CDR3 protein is CSAWTIHEQFF. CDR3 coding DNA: TGCAGTGCTTGGACTATCCATGAGCAGTTCTTC.

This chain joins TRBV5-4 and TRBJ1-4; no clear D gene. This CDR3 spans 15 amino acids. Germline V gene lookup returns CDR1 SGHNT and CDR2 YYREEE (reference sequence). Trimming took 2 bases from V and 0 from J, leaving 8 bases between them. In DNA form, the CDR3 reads TGTGCCAGCAGCTTATCGACCGCAACTAATGAAAAACTGTTTTTT. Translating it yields CASSLSTATNEKLFF.

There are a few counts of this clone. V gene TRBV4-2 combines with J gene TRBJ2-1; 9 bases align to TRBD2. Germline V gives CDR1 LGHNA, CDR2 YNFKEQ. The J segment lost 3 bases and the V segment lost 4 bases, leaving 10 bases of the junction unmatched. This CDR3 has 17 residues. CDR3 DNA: TGTGCCAGCAGCCCGATACCGATAGCGGGAGTCTACAATGAGCAGTTCTTC. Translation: CASSPIPIAGVYNEQFF.

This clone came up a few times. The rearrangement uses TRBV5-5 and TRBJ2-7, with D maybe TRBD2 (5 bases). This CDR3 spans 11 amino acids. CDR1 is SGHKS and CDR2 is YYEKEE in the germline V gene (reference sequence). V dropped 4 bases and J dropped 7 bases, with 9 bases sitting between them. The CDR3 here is CASSLPGEQYF. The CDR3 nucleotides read TGTGCCAGCAGCCTTCCGGGGGAGCAGTACTTC.

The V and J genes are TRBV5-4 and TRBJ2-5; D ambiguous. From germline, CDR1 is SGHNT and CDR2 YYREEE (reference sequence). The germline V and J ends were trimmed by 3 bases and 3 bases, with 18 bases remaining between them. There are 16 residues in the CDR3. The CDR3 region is CASSSDPVLKKETQYF. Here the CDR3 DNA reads TGTGCCAGCAGCTCCGACCCGGTCCTCAAGAAAGAGACCCAGTACTTC.

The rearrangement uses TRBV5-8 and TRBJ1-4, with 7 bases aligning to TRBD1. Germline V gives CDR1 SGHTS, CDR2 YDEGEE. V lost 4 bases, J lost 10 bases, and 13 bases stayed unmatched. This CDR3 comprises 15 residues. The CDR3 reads CASSPLTGRGGKLFF. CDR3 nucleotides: TGTGCCAGCAGCCCCCTGACAGGGAGAGGCGGAAAACTGTTTTTT.

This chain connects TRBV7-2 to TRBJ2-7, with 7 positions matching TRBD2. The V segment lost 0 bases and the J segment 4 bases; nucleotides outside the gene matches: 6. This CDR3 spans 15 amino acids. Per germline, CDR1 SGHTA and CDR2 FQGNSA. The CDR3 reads CASSLAGGSKYEQYF. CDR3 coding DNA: TGTGCCAGCAGCTTAGCGGGGGGGAGCAAGTACGAGCAGTACTTC.

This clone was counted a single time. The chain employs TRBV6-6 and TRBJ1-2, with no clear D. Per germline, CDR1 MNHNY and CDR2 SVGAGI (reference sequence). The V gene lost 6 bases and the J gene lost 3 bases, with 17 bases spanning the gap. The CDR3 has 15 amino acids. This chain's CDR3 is CASSTTRRTDYGYTF. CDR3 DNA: TGTGCCAGCAGCACTACCCGACGGACCGACTATGGCTACACCTTC.

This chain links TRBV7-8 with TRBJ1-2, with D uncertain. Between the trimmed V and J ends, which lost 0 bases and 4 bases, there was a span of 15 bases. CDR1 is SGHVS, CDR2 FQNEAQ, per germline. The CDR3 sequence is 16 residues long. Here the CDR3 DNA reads TGTGCCAGCAGCTTAGCTCTGGCCGGAGGTGGCTATGGCTACACCTTC. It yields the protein CASSLALAGGGYGYTF.

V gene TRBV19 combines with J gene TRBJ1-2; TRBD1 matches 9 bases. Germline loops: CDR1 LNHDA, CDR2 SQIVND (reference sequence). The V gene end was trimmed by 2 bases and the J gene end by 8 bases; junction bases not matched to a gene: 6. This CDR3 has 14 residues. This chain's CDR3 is CASSILGQGFGYTF. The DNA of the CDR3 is TGTGCCAGTAGTATACTTGGACAGGGGTTCGGCTACACCTTC.

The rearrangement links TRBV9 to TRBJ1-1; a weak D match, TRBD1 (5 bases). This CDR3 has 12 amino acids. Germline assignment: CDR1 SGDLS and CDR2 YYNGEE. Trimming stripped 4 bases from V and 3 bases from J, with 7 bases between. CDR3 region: CASSRGDTEAFF. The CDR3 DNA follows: TGTGCCAGCAGCCGGGGGGACACTGAAGCTTTCTTT.

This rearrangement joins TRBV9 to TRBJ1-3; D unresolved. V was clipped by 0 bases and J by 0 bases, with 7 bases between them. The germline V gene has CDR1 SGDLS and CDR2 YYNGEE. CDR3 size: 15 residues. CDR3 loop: CASSVAGFSGNTIYF. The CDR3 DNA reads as TGTGCCAGCAGCGTAGCAGGTTTCTCTGGAAACACCATATATTTT.

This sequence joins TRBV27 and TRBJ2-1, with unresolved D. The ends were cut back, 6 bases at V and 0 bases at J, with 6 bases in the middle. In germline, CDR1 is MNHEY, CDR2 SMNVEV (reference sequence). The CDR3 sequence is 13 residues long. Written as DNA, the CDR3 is TGTGCCAGCAGGGGAAGCTCCTACAATGAGCAGTTCTTC. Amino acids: CASRGSSYNEQFF.

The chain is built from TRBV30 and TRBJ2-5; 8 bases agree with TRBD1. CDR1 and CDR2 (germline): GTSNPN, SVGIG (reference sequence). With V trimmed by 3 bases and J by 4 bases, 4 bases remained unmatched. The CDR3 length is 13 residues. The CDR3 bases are TGTGCCTGGAGGCGACAGGGGTTAGAGACCCAGTACTTC. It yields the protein CAWRRQGLETQYF. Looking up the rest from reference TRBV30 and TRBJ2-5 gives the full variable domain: SQTIHQWPATLVQPVGSPLSLECTVEGTSNPNLYWYRQAAGRGLQLLFYSVGIGQISSEVPQNLSASRPQDRQFILSSKKLLLSDSGFYLCAWRRQGLETQYFGPGTRLLVL.

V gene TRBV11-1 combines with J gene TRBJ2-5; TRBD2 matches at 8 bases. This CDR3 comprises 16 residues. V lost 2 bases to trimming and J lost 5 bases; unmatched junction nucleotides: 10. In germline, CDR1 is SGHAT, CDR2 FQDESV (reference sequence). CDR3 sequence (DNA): TGTGCCAGCAGCTTAACGGGCGGGAGGCCCGAGGAGACCCAGTACTTC. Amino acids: CASSLTGGRPEETQYF.

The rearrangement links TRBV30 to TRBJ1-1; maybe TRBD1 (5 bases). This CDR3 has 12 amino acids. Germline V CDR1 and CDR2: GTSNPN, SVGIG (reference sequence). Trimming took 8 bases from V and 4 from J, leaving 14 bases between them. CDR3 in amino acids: CAHKRGSTEAFF. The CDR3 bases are TGTGCCCATAAAAGGGGTAGCACTGAAGCTTTCTTT.

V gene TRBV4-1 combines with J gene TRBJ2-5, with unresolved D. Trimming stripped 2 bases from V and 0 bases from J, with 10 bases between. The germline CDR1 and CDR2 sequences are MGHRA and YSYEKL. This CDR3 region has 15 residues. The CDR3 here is CASSQFGAYQETQYF. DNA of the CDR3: TGCGCCAGCAGCCAATTTGGTGCCTACCAAGAGACCCAGTACTTC.

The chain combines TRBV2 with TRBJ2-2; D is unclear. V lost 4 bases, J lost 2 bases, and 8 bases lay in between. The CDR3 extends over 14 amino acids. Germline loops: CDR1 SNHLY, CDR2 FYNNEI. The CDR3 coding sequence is TGTGCCAGCAGTGTCGACATTAACACCGGGGAGCTGTTTTTT. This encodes CASSVDINTGELFF.